The rows below give T cell receptor beta chains drawn from one sample of a study of vaccination and CD4 T cells after COVID-19. Via MiXCR, TCRdb re-called the PCR reads, giving one row per CDR3 protein. The sample records about 5,000 distinct CDR3 sequences, 46% being singletons. No antigen has been assigned to these receptors. Sequencing input: CD4+ T cells from blood, cultured in vitro. These receptors all stem from a human donor who had recovered from COVID-19. Both conserved end residues are part of each CDR3. A D gene is named only where the DNA matches it firmly. Size is omitted from some rows. Given values are once, few, many or a class for expanded clones.

TRBJ1-1	NA	TRBV21-1	NA	TGTGCCAGCAGAACAGCGAGCACTGAAGCTTTCTTT	CASRTASTEAFF
TRBJ2-7	NA	TRBV9	NA	TGTGCCAGCAGCGTAGGACCAGCCTACAGCTACGAGCAGTACTTC	CASSVGPAYSYEQYF
TRBJ1-5	NA	TRBV2	NA	TGTGCCAGCAATAGACTAAATCAGCCCCAGCATTTT	CASNRLNQPQHF
TRBJ2-7	NA	TRBV7-2	NA	TGTGCCAGCAGCATATATGGTGGCGAGCAGTACTTC	CASSIYGGEQYF
TRBJ2-5	NA	TRBV24-1	NA	TGTGCCACCGATGGGGGCCTAGAGACCCAGTACTTC	CATDGGLETQYF
TRBJ2-5	TRBD2	TRBV20-1	NA	TGCAGTGCCCCCACTAGCGGGAGTAACCAAGAGACCCAGTACTTC	CSAPTSGSNQETQYF
TRBJ1-2	NA	TRBV7-9	NA	TGTGCCAGCAGCATCCGGGACCTCAGAGACACGAGGGGCTACACCTTC	CASSIRDLRDTRGYTF
TRBJ2-5	TRBD1	TRBV4-3	few	TGCGCCAGCAGCCACGCCGTGGACGCCGGGACAGCCTCCCAAGAGACCCAGTACTTC	CASSHAVDAGTASQETQYF
TRBJ1-1	NA	TRBV20-1	few	TGCAGTGCTAGAGAAGGGGGGTTGAACACTGAAGCTTTCTTT	CSAREGGLNTEAFF
TRBJ2-5	TRBD2	TRBV2	NA	TGTGCCACAACATGGAGTAGCGGGGAAGAGACCCAGTACTTC	CATTWSSGEETQYF
TRBJ2-5	NA	TRBV19	NA	TGTGCCAGTAGTCTCGGACCGGTTTCTGGTGAGACCCAGTACTTC	CASSLGPVSGETQYF
TRBJ2-1	TRBD2	TRBV2	medium-sized	TGTGCCAGCACGGCTTTTACTAGCGGGAGTAACGAGCAGTTCTTC	CASTAFTSGSNEQFF
TRBJ2-7	NA	TRBV5-1	NA	TGCGCCAGCAGCGTAGGCCGGGACCCCGCGTCGTTC	CASSVGRDPASF
TRBJ1-6	NA	TRBV11-3	once	TGTGCCAGCAGCTTAACGAGGGGATCACCCCTCCACTTT	CASSLTRGSPLHF
TRBJ1-2	NA	TRBV16	few	TGTGCCAGCACCACCGCCAGGGGCCGTAAGGCAATATATGGCTACACCTTC	CASTTARGRKAIYGYTF
TRBJ2-2	TRBD1	TRBV7-3	NA	TGTGCCAGCAGCTCGGGACAGGGTAACGGGGAGCTGTTTTTT	CASSSGQGNGELFF
TRBJ2-5	NA	TRBV2	once	TGTGCCAGCAACCAACAGGGAGAGGAGACCCAGTACTTC	CASNQQGEETQYF
TRBJ1-1	NA	TRBV18	NA	TGTGCCAGCTCAGCGTTACAGGGGAACACTGAAGCTTTCTTT	CASSALQGNTEAFF
TRBJ2-1	TRBD1	TRBV2	few	TGTGCCAGCGGGGGACAGGGGGCGCAAAATGAGCAGTTCTTC	CASGGQGAQNEQFF
TRBJ2-3	TRBD2	TRBV28	NA	TGTGCAACTAGCGGGAGGGTTTTTTTCACAGATACGCAGTATTTT	CATSGRVFFTDTQYF
TRBJ1-2	NA	TRBV6-2/TRBV6-3	NA	TGTGCCAGCAGTTACTCTCCGCGGCCGGGTCCTGGTAGCCCCTTC	CASSYSPRPGPGSPF
TRBJ2-7	TRBD2	TRBV12-3/TRBV12-4	NA	TGTGCCAGCAGACCTAGCGGAGTTAGAGTAGGCGAGCAGTACTTC	CASRPSGVRVGEQYF
TRBJ1-2	NA	TRBV2	medium-sized	TGTGCCAGCAGGGAGAACAGGGACCTTAACTATGGCTACACCTTC	CASRENRDLNYGYTF
TRBJ2-5	TRBD2	TRBV5-4	NA	TGTGCCAGCAGCTTGAATAGCGGGAAAGAGTACTTC	CASSLNSGKEYF
TRBJ1-1	NA	TRBV5-5	NA	TGTGCCAGCAGCTTGTCGGGGAATCCCGGGGGCACTGAAGCTTTCTTT	CASSLSGNPGGTEAFF
TRBJ2-3	NA	TRBV29-1	NA	TGCAGCGTTGCGCGGGTTCTGTCCACAGATACGCAGTATTTT	CSVARVLSTDTQYF
TRBJ1-2	NA	TRBV2	hyperexpanded	TGTGCCAGCAGGGCCAACAGGGACCTTAACTATGGCTACACCTTC	CASRANRDLNYGYTF
TRBJ2-3	NA	TRBV20-1	few	TGCAGTGCTAGAGATTGGCGACTCCGCACAGATACGCAGTATTTT	CSARDWRLRTDTQYF
TRBJ1-1	TRBD1	TRBV4-1	NA	TGCGCCAGCAGCCCCGGACAGGTCCAAATGAGCACTGAAGCTTTCTTT	CASSPGQVQMSTEAFF
TRBJ2-7	NA	TRBV6-1	NA	TGTGCCAGCAGTGAAGCGGTACCCTACGAGCAGTACTTC	CASSEAVPYEQYF
TRBJ2-2	TRBD2	TRBV24-1	NA	TGTGCCACCAGTGTCTCACCGGGACTAGAGAACACCGGGGAGCTGTTTTTT	CATSVSPGLENTGELFF
TRBJ1-5	TRBD1	TRBV10-3	NA	TGTGCCATCAGTCAACAACAGGGGACAGATCAGCCCCAGCATTTT	CAISQQQGTDQPQHF
TRBJ1-2	NA	TRBV2	NA	TGTGCCAGCACCCTGGACAGACCTTATGGCTACACCTTC	CASTLDRPYGYTF
TRBJ2-3	NA	TRBV4-3	NA	TGCGCCAGCAGCCGGGTAAGGCAGAATGATGCAGATACGCAGTATTTT	CASSRVRQNDADTQYF
TRBJ1-2	NA	TRBV28	few	TGTGCCAGCAGCCGAAATCAGGGAAGAAATGGCTACACCTTC	CASSRNQGRNGYTF
TRBJ1-6	NA	TRBV20-1	NA	TGCAGTGCTAGAGATCTCTGGTCCCAACCCCTCCACTTT	CSARDLWSQPLHF
TRBJ1-1	NA	TRBV19	once	TGTGCCAGTAGTATAACTACAGGGAATGGAGCTTTCTTT	CASSITTGNGAFF
TRBJ1-5	NA	TRBV19	few	TGTGCCAGTAGTATTTTCTCGTCAAATCAGCCCCAGCATTTT	CASSIFSSNQPQHF
TRBJ1-2	NA	TRBV2	NA	TGTGCCAGCAGTGGACAGCGGGACCCTGGCTACACCTTC	CASSGQRDPGYTF
TRBJ1-2	TRBD1	TRBV12-3/TRBV12-4	NA	TGTGCCAGCAGACCACAGGGGAGTGGTGGCTACACCTTC	CASRPQGSGGYTF
TRBJ1-5	NA	TRBV19	few	TGTGCCAGTAGTAAACCGATTAGACAGTTCCTGAATCAGCCCCAGCATTTT	CASSKPIRQFLNQPQHF
TRBJ1-2	NA	TRBV12-3/TRBV12-4	NA	TGTGCCAGCAGTTCCTTTTCGGTGTCCTATGGCTACACCTTC	CASSSFSVSYGYTF
TRBJ2-3	NA	TRBV2	NA	TGTGCCAGCAGTTTTAGTAATACGCAGTATTTT	CASSFSNTQYF
TRBJ2-7	NA	TRBV20-1	few	TGCAGTGCTTCCCGGGACCCCCACGAGCAGTACTTC	CSASRDPHEQYF
TRBJ2-2	TRBD1	TRBV4-1	once	TGCGCCAGCAGCCAGTCAGGGGGCATGGTGGTAACCGGGGAGCTGTTTTTT	CASSQSGGMVVTGELFF
TRBJ1-1	NA	TRBV11-2	few	TGTGCCAGCAGCCCCCACTTGAACACTGAAGCTTTCTTT	CASSPHLNTEAFF
TRBJ2-7	TRBD2	TRBV10-1	few	TGCGCCAGCAGTGAGTCTTGGGAGGAACTAGCGGCCCACTACGAGCAGTACTTC	CASSESWEELAAHYEQYF
TRBJ2-1	NA	TRBV7-6	NA	TGTGCCAGCAGCTTCGGCGCGTACAATGAGCAGTTCTTC	CASSFGAYNEQFF
TRBJ1-4	NA	TRBV6-2/TRBV6-3	few	TGTGCCAGCAGGGCCACCTGGGGGGCTGGTGAAAAACTGTTTTTT	CASRATWGAGEKLFF
TRBJ2-3	TRBD2	TRBV12-3/TRBV12-4	few	TGTGCCAGCAGTTTAGCCAGCGGGGGGGTCGGAGGAGGCACAGATACGCAGTATTTT	CASSLASGGVGGGTDTQYF
TRBJ2-5	TRBD1	TRBV2	NA	TGTGCCAGCGTTGGGGACAGGGGAGAGACCCAGTACTTC	CASVGDRGETQYF
TRBJ1-2	NA	TRBV7-2	NA	TGTGCCAGCAGCTTAGTTCGGGGTAGCTATGGCTACACCTTC	CASSLVRGSYGYTF
TRBJ1-1	NA	TRBV2	NA	TGTGCCAGCAGTGAAGCGCCAGAGAACACTGAAGCTTTCTTT	CASSEAPENTEAFF
TRBJ1-1	TRBD1	TRBV20-1	NA	TGCAGTGCTAGAGCACAGGGGGATTTGGGTGAAGCTTTCTTT	CSARAQGDLGEAFF
TRBJ2-5	NA	TRBV4-2	NA	TGTGCCAGCAGCCGGGCTAGTGTGGAGACCCAGTACTTC	CASSRASVETQYF